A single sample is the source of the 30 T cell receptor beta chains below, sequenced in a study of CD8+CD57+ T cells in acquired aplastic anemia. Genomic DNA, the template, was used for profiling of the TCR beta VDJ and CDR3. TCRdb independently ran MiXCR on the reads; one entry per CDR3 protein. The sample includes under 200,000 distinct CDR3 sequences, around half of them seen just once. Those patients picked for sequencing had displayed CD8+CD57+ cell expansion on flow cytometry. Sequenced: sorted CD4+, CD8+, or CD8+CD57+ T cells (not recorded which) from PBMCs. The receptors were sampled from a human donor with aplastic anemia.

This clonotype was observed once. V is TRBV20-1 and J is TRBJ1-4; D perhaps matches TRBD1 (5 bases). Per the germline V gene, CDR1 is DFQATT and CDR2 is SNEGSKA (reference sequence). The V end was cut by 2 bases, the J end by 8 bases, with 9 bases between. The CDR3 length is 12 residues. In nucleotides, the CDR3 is TGCAGTGCTAGACAGGGTGAAGAAAAACTGTTTTTT. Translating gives CSARQGEEKLFF.

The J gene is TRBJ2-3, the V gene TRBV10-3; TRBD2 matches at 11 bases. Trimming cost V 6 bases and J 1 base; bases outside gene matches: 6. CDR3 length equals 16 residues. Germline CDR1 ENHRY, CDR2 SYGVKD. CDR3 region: CAISALAGGRTDTQYF. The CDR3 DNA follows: TGTGCCATCAGCGCCCTAGCGGGGGGCCGCACAGATACGCAGTATTTT.

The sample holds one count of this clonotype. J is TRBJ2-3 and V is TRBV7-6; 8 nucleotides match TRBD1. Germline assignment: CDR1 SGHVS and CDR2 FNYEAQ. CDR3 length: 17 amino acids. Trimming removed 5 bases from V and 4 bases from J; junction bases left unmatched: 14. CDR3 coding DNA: TGTGCCAGCAGCGCACAACACCAGGGGGCGAAAGCAGATACGCAGTATTTT. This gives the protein CASSAQHQGAKADTQYF.

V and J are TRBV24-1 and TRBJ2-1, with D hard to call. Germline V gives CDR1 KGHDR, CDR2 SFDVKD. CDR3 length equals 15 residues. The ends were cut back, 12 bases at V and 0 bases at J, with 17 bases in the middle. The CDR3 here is CAPPSALGSYNEQFF. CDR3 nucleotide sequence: TGTGCCCCCCCCTCCGCCTTGGGCTCCTACAATGAGCAGTTCTTC.

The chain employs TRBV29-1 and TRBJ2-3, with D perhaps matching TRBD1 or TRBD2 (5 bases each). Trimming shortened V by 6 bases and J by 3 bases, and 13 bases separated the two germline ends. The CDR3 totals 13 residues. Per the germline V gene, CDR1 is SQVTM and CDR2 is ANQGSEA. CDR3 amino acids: CSVVGGRTDTQYF. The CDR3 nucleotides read TGCAGCGTAGTTGGGGGAAGGACAGATACGCAGTATTTT.

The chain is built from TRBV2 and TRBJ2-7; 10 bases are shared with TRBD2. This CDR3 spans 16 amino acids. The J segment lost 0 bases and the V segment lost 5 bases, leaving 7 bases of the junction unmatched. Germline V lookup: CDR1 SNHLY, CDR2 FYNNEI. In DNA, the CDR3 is TGTGCCAGCAGTTTAGTCTCTAGCGGGAGCTCCTACGAGCAGTACTTC. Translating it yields CASSLVSSGSSYEQYF.

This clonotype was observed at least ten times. The CDR3 sequence: CASSGTTSHEQFF. In DNA, the CDR3 is TGTGCCAGCAGTGGCACGACTAGTCATGAGCAGTTCTTC. The V gene is TRBV6-1, the J gene TRBJ2-1; D possibly corresponds to TRBD2 (6 bases). V was clipped by 4 bases and J by 8 bases, with 12 bases between them. The CDR3 has 13 amino acids. Germline V gene data show CDR1 as MNHNS and CDR2 as SASEGT.

The chain's CDR3 is CASTRDSGSTEAFF. The CDR3 DNA is TGTGCCAGCACCCGGGACAGCGGAAGCACTGAAGCTTTCTTT. The gene calls are TRBV6-4 and TRBJ1-1; 7 positions match TRBD1. CDR1 and CDR2 (germline): MRHNA, SNTAGT. Trimming at V came to 7 bases and at J to 4 bases, leaving 9 bases not matched to a gene. The CDR3 loop spans 14 amino acids.

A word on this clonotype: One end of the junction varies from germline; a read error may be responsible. CDR3 nucleotide sequence: TGTGCCAGCAGTATAGGAGGGACTCCGGGGTACAATGAGCAGTTCTTC. Its translation is CASSIGGTPGYNEQFF. The chain couples TRBV19 to TRBJ2-1, with a weak D call TRBD2 (6 bases). This CDR3 spans 16 amino acids. The germline gives CDR1 LNHDA, CDR2 SQIVND (reference sequence).

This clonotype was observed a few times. The CDR3 region has the DNA TGCGCCAGCAGATTACAGGGACCTGAGACCCAGTACTTC. Protein sequence: CASRLQGPETQYF. The gene calls are TRBV10-2 and TRBJ2-5; perhaps TRBD1 as D (6 bases). CDR3 size: 13 residues. In germline, CDR1 is WSHSY, CDR2 SAAADI. V shed 6 bases and J shed 5 bases, with 13 bases lying between them.

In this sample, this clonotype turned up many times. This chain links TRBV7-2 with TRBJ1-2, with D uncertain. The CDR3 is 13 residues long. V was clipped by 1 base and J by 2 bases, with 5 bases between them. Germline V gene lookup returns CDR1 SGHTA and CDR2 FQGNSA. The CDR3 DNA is TGTGCCAGCAGCTTAGGCAGGAACTATGGCTACACCTTC. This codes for CASSLGRNYGYTF.

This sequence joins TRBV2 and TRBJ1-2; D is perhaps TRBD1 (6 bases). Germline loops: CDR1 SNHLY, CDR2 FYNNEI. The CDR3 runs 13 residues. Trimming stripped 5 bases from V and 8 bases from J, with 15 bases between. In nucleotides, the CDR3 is TGTGCCAGCAGTTATTCACAGGGAGGCGGCTACACCTTC. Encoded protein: CASSYSQGGGYTF.

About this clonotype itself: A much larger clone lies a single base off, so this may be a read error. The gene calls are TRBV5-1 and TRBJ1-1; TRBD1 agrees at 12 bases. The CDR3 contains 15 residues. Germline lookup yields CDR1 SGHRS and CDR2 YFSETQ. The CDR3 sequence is CASSQGTGGGTKAFF. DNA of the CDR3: TGCGCCAGCAGCCAAGGGACAGGGGGCGGCACTAAAGCTTTCTTT.

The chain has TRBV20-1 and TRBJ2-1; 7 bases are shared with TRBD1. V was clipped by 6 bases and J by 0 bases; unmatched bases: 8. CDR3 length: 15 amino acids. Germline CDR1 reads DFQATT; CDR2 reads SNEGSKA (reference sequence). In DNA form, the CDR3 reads TGCAGTGCACCAAAGGGGGCGAGCTCCTACAATGAGCAGTTCTTC. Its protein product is CSAPKGASSYNEQFF.

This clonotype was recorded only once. CDR3 in amino acids: CASSPGMENSPLHF. The CDR3 bases are TGCGCCAGCAGCCCTGGGATGGAGAATTCACCCCTCCACTTT. This chain uses TRBV10-2 with TRBJ1-6; D gene uncertain. There are 14 residues in the CDR3. CDR1 is WSHSY, CDR2 SAAADI, per germline. V was pared by 6 bases and J by 7 bases, with 13 bases between.

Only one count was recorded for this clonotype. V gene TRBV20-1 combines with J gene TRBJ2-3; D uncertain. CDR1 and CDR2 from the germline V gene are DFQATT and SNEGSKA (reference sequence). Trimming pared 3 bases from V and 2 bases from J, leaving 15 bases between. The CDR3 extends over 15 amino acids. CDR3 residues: CSARASMGFTDTQYF. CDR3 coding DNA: TGCAGTGCTAGGGCCAGTATGGGGTTCACAGATACGCAGTATTTT.

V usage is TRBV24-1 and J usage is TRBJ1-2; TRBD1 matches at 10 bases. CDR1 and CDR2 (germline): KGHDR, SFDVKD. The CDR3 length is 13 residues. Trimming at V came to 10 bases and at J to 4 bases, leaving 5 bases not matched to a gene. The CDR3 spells CATPGQGIYGYTF. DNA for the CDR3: TGTGCCACTCCGGGACAGGGGATCTATGGCTACACCTTC.

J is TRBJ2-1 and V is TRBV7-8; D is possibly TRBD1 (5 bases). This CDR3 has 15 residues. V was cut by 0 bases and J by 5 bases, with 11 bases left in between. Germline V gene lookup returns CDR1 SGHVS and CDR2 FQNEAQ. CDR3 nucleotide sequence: TGTGCCAGCAGCTTAGCGCGCCAGGGCCACAATGAGCAGTTCTTC. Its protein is CASSLARQGHNEQFF.

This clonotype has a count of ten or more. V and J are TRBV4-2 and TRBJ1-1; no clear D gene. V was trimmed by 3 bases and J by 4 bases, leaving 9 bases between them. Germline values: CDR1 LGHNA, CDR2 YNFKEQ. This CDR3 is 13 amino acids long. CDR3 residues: CASSQSYGTEAFF. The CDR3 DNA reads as TGTGCCAGCAGCCAGTCATACGGCACTGAAGCTTTCTTT.

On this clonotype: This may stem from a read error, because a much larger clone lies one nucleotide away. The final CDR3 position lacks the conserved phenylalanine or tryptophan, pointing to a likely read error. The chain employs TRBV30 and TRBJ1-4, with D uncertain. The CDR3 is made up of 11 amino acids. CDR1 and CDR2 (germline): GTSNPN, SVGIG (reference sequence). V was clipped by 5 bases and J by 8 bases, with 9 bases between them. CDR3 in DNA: TGTGCCTGGTCGATTCGGGAAAAACTGTTTCTT. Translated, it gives CAWSIREKLFL.

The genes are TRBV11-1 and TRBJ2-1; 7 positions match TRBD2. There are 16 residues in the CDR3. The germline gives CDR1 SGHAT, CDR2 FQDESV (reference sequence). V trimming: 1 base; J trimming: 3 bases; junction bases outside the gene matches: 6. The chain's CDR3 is CASSLVGGVVYNEQFF. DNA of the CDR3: TGTGCCAGCAGCTTAGTTGGGGGGGTGGTCTACAATGAGCAGTTCTTC. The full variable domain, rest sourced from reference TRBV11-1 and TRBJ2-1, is EAEVAQSPRYKITEKSQAVAFWCDPISGHATLYWYRQILGQGPELLVQFQDESVVDDSQLPKDRFSAERLKGVDSTLKIQPAELGDSAMYLCASSLVGGVVYNEQFFGPGTRLTVL.

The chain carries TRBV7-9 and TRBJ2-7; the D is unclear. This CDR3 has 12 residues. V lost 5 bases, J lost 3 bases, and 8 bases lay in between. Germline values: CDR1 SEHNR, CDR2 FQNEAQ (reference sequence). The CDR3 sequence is CASSQTDYEQYF. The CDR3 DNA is TGTGCCAGCAGCCAGACCGACTACGAGCAGTACTTC.

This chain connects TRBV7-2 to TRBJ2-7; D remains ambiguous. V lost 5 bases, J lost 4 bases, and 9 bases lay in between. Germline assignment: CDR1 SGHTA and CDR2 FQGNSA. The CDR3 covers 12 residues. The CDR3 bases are TGTGCCAGCAGCCTCCGGGTTTACGAGCAGTACTTC. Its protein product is CASSLRVYEQYF.

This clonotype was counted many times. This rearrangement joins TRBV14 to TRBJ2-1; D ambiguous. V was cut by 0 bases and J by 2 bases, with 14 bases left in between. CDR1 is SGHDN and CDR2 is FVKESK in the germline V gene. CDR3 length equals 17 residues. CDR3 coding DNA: TGTGCCAGCAGCCAAGAACACGGGTCTCCCCCCTACAATGAGCAGTTCTTC. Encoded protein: CASSQEHGSPPYNEQFF.

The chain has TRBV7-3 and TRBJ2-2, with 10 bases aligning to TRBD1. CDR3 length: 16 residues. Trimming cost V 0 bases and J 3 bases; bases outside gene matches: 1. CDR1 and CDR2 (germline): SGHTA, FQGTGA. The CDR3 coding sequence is TGTGCCAGCAGCTTAACCGGGACAGGGGACACCGGGGAGCTGTTTTTT. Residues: CASSLTGTGDTGELFF.

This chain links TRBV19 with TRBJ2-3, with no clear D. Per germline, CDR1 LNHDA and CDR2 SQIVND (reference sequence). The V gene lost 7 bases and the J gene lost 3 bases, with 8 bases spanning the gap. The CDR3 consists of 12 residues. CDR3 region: CASNSRTDTQYF. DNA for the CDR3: TGTGCCAGTAATTCCAGAACAGATACGCAGTATTTT.

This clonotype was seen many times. The CDR3 loop reads CASSLEGGNSGNTIYF. The CDR3 DNA follows: TGTGCCAGCAGCTTGGAGGGCGGAAACTCTGGAAACACCATATATTTT. V and J are TRBV5-5 and TRBJ1-3, with no clear D. This CDR3 has 16 amino acids. Trimming removed 0 bases at V and 0 bases at J, with 10 bases between. Germline V gives CDR1 SGHKS, CDR2 YYEKEE (reference sequence).

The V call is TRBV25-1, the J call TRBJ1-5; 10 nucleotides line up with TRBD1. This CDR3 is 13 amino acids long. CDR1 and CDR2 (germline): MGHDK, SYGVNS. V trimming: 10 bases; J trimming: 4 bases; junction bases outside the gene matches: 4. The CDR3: CATLDRGNQPQHF. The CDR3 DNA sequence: TGTGCCACCCTGGACAGGGGGAATCAGCCCCAGCATTTT. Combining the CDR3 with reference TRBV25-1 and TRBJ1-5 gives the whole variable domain EADIYQTPRYLVIGTGKKITLECSQTMGHDKMYWYQQDPGMELHLIHYSYGVNSTEKGDLSSESTVSRIRTEHFPLTLESARPSHTSQYLCATLDRGNQPQHFGDGTRLSIL.

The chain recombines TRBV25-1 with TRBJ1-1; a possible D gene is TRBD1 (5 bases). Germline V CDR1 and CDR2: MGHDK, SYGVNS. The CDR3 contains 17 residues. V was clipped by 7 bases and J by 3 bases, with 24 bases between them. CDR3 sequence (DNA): TGTGCCAGCACGGGTCTACGTCAGGGACTTAGGGACACTGAAGCTTTCTTT. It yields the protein CASTGLRQGLRDTEAFF. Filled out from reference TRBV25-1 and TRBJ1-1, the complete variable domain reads EADIYQTPRYLVIGTGKKITLECSQTMGHDKMYWYQQDPGMELHLIHYSYGVNSTEKGDLSSESTVSRIRTEHFPLTLESARPSHTSQYLCASTGLRQGLRDTEAFFGQGTRLTVV.

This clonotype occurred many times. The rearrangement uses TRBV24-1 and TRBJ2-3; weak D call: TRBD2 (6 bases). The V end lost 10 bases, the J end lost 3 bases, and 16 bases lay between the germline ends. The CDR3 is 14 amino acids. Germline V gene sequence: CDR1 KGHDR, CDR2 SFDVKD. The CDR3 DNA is TGTGCCACATACTCGGGAGTTTCAACAGATACGCAGTATTTT. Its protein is CATYSGVSTDTQYF.